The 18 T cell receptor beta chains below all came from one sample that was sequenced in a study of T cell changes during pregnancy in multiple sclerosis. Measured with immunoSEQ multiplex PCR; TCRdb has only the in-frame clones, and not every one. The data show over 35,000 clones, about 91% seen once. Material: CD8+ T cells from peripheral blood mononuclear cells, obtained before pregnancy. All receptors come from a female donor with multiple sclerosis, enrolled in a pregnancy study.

The CDR3 DNA sequence: TGTGCCAGCAGCTTAACAGGGATCACTGAAGCTTTCTTT. Translated, it gives CASSLTGITEAFF. This chain links TRBV7-9 with TRBJ1-1; a weak D match, TRBD1 (6 bases). CDR1 is SEHNR and CDR2 is FQNEAQ in the germline V gene (reference sequence). The V end lost 2 bases, the J end lost 4 bases, and 8 bases lay between the germline ends. The CDR3 has 13 residues.

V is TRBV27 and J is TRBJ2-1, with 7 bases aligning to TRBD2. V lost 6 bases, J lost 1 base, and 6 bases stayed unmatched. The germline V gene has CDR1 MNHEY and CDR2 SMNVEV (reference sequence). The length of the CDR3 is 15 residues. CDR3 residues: CASRILALSYNEQFF. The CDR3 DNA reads TGTGCCAGCAGGATACTAGCGCTATCCTACAATGAGCAGTTCTTC.

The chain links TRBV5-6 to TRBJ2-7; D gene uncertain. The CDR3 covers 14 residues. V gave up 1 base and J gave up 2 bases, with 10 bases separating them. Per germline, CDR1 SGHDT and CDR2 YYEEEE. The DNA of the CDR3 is TGTGCCAGCAGCTTGTTCGTCACTGCCTACGAGCAGTACTTC. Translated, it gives CASSLFVTAYEQYF.

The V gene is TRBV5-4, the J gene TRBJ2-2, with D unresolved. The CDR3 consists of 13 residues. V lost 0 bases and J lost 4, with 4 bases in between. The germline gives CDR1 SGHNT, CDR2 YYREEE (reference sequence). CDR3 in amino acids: CASSLASTGELFF. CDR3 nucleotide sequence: TGTGCCAGCAGCTTGGCTAGCACCGGGGAGCTGTTTTTT.

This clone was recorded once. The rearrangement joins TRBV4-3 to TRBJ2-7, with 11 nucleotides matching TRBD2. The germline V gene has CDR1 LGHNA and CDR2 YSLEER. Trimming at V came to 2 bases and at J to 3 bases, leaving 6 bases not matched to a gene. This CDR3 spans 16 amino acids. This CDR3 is CASSQTGTSGFYEQYF. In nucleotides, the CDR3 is TGCGCCAGCAGCCAAACCGGGACTAGCGGTTTCTACGAGCAGTACTTC.

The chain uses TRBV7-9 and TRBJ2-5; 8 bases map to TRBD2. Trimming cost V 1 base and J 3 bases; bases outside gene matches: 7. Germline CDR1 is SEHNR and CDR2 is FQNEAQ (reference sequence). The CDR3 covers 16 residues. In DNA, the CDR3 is TGTGCCAGCAGCTTAGTTCCGGGAGGGCCCGAAGAGACCCAGTACTTC. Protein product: CASSLVPGGPEETQYF.

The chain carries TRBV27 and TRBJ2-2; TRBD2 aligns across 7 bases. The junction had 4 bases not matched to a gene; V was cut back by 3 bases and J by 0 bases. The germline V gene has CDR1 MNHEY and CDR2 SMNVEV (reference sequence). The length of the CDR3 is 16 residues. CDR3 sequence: CASSFLAEANTGELFF. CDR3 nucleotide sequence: TGTGCCAGCAGTTTTCTAGCGGAGGCGAACACCGGGGAGCTGTTTTTT.

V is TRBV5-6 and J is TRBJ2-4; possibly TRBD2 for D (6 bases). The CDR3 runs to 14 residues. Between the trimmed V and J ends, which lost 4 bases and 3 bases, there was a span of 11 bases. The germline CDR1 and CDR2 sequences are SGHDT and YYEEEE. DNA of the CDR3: TGTGCCAGCAGCCCGGGGGAGAACAAAAACATTCAGTACTTC. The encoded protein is CASSPGENKNIQYF.

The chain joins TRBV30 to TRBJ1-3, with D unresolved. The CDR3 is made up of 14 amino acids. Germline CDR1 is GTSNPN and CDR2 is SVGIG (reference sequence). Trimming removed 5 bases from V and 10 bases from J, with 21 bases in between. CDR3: CAWGAPNGVLTIYF. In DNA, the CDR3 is TGTGCCTGGGGAGCGCCTAACGGGGTTTTGACCATATATTTT.

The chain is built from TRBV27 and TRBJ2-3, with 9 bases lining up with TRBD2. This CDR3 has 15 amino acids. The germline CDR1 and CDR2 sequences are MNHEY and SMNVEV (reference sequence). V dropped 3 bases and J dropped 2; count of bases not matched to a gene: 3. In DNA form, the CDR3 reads TGTGCCAGCAGTTTCGCTAGCGGGGTCACAGATACGCAGTATTTT. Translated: CASSFASGVTDTQYF.

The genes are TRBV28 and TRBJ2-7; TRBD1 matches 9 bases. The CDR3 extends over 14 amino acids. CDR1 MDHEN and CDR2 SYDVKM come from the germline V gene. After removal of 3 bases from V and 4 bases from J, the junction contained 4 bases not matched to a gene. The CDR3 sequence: CASSFLGQGYEQYF. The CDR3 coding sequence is TGTGCCAGCAGTTTCCTCGGACAGGGGTACGAGCAGTACTTC.

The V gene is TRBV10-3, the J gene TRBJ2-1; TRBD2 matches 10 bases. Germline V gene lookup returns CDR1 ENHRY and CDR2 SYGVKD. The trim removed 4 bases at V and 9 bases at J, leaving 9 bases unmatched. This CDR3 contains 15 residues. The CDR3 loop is CAISGSGTSASEQFF. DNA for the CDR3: TGTGCCATCAGTGGTTCCGGGACTAGCGCTAGTGAGCAGTTCTTC.

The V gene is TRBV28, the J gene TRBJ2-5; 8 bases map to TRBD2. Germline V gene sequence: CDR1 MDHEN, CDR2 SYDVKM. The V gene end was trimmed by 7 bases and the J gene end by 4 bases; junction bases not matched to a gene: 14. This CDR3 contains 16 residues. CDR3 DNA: TGTGCCAGCAAAGCCCCCACGAGGAGCGGGGGAGAGACCCAGTACTTC. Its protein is CASKAPTRSGGETQYF.

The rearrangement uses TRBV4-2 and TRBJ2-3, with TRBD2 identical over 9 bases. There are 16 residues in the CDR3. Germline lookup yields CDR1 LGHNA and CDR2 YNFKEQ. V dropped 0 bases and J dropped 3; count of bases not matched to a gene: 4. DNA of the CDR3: TGTGCCAGCAGCCAAGAGGCGGGAGGGCCGACAGATACGCAGTATTTT. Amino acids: CASSQEAGGPTDTQYF.

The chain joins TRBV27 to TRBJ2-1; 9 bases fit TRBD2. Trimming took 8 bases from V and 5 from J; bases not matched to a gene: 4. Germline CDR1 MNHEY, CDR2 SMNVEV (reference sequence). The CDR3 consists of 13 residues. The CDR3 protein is CASGPSGDNEQFF. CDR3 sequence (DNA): TGTGCCAGCGGTCCTAGCGGGGACAATGAGCAGTTCTTC.

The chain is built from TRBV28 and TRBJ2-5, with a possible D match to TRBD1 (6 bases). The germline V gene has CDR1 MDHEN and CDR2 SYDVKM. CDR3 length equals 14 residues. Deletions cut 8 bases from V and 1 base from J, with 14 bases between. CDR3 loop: CASSRTGIQETQYF. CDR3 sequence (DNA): TGTGCCAGCTCTCGAACAGGGATCCAAGAGACCCAGTACTTC. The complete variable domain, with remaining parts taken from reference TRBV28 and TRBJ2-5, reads DVKVTQSSRYLVKRTGEKVFLECVQDMDHENMFWYRQDPGLGLRLIYFSYDVKMKEKGDIPEGYSVSREKKERFSLILESASTNQTSMYLCASSRTGIQETQYFGPGTRLLVL.

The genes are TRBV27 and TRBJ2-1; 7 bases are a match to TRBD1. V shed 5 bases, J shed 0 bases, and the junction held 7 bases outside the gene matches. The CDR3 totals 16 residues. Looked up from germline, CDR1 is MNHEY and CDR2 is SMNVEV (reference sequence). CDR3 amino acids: CASSPSTGSSYNEQFF. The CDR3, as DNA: TGTGCCAGCAGTCCCTCGACAGGGTCCTCCTACAATGAGCAGTTCTTC.

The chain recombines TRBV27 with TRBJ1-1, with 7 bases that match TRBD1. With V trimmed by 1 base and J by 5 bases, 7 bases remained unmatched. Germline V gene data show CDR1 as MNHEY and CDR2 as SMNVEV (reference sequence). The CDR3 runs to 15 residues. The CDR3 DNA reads TGTGCCAGCAGTTTATTGAAACAGGGGTTTACTGAAGCTTTCTTT. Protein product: CASSLLKQGFTEAFF.